This T cell receptor (beta chain) was captured in a study of OX40 agonist ivuxolimab in advanced cancers. Repertoires were generated with immunoSEQ multiplex PCR, while TCRdb's copy carries only in-frame clones and drops some. The repertoire has over 85,000 clones, about 90% of them found once; the top ten carry roughly 1.6%. Germline V gene lookup returns CDR1 LGHNT and CDR2 FRNRAP. The J segment lost 5 bases and the V segment lost 4 bases, leaving 11 bases of the junction unmatched. The CDR3 is made up of 16 amino acids. The receptor comes from an adult with an advanced solid tumor such as melanoma, head and neck, liver or kidney cancer. Sequencing was performed on CD4+ or CD8+ T cells sorted from blood, taken in a trial of the OX40 agonist ivuxolimab. The chain has TRBV12-5 and TRBJ1-5; TRBD1 aligns across 7 bases. CDR3 nucleotide sequence: TGTGCTAGTGGTTCCCCCGCACAGGGGATTGATCAGCCCCAGCATTTT. Translation gives CASGSPAQGIDQPQHF.